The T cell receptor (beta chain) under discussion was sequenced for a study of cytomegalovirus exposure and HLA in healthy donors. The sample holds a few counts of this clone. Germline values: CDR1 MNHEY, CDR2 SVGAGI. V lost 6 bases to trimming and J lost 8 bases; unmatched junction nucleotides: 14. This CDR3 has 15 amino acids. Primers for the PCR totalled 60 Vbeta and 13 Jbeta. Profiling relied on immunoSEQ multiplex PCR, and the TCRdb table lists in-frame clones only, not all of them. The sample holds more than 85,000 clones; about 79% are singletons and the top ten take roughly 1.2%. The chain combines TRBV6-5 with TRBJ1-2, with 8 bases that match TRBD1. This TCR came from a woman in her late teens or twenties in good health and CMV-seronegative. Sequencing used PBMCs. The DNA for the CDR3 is TGTGCCAGCAGACCGGCAGGGGGCCCTCCGTGGGGCTACACCTTC. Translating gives CASRPAGGPPWGYTF.